This TCR beta chain was observed in a study of T cell responses to AZD1222 COVID-19 vaccine. The method was immunoSEQ multiplex PCR; TCRdb's version includes in-frame clones alone and lacks a portion of them. Here the sample spans about 140,000 clones, 80% to 95% being singletons. Worth noting for this clone: What it binds is unknown.

V gave up 5 bases and J gave up 1 base, with 14 bases separating them. This CDR3 is built from 15 residues. Germline-derived CDR1 and CDR2 are KGHSH and LQKENI. Study-level findings and limits: At baseline, just 5 or 6 AZD1222 recipients tested seropositive.

The receptor's source is an adult in good health. The chain links TRBV18 to TRBJ1-1; perhaps TRBD1 as D (5 bases). The sample was peripheral blood, taken on day 0 of AZD1222 vaccination. The CDR3 coding sequence is TGTGCCAGCTCATACGAGACAGTGACGAACACTGAAGCTTTCTTT. Encoded protein: CASSYETVTNTEAFF.